One and the same sample provided the 26 T cell receptor beta chains below, sequenced in a study of shared T cell receptors in the human thymus. TCRdb's table, derived via immunoSEQ multiplex PCR, lists solely in-frame clones and lacks some. Found here are hundreds of thousands of clones, approximately 90% of them singletons; the top ten hold 0.0095% to 0.012%. The data were also submitted as part of a second study, on human thymus T cells.

Specimen: thymocytes. The receptor source for this set is a boy younger than two with a congenital heart defect.

This chain links TRBV28 with TRBJ1-5; 7 bases line up with TRBD1. CDR3 size: 13 residues. Germline V lookup: CDR1 MDHEN, CDR2 SYDVKM. Losses at the gene ends were 8 bases for V and 2 bases for J; bases not matched to a gene: 3. CDR3 sequence reads: CASSRGGNQPQHF. The CDR3 nucleotides are TGTGCCAGCTCCAGGGGGGGCAATCAGCCCCAGCATTTT.

This clone was observed once. The chain combines TRBV28 with TRBJ1-5, with D possibly TRBD1 on 5 matching bases. Germline CDR1 is MDHEN and CDR2 is SYDVKM. Trimming pared 6 bases from V and 0 bases from J, leaving 30 bases between. The CDR3 extends over 21 amino acids. The CDR3 sequence is CASRPNLGVVYGLISNQPQHF. The CDR3 DNA is TGTGCCAGCAGACCGAACCTAGGGGTAGTCTACGGTCTGATTAGCAATCAGCCCCAGCATTTT. The entire variable domain, with the rest obtained from reference TRBV28 and TRBJ1-5, is as follows: DVKVTQSSRYLVKRTGEKVFLECVQDMDHENMFWYRQDPGLGLRLIYFSYDVKMKEKGDIPEGYSVSREKKERFSLILESASTNQTSMYLCASRPNLGVVYGLISNQPQHFGDGTRLSIL.

This clone was found once. The chain's CDR3 is CASSPGEAGTDTGELFF. The CDR3 DNA sequence: TGCGCCAGCAGCCCCGGGGAGGCCGGGACAGACACCGGGGAGCTGTTTTTT. V and J are TRBV5-1 and TRBJ2-2; D might be TRBD1 (7 bases). V lost 4 bases, J lost 3 bases, and 19 bases lay in between. From germline, CDR1 is SGHRS and CDR2 YFSETQ. The CDR3 is 17 residues long. Looking up the rest from reference TRBV5-1 and TRBJ2-2 gives the full variable domain: KAGVTQTPRYLIKTRGQQVTLSCSPISGHRSVSWYQQTPGQGLQFLFEYFSETQRNKGNFPGRFSGRQFSNSRSEMNVSTLELGDSALYLCASSPGEAGTDTGELFFGEGSRLTVL.

The V and J genes are TRBV10-3 and TRBJ1-4; 10 nucleotides line up with TRBD1. V lost 4 bases and J lost 8; bases outside the gene matches: 7. The CDR3 has 15 residues. Germline V gives CDR1 ENHRY, CDR2 SYGVKD. CDR3 DNA sequence: TGTGCCATCAGTGCAGACAGGGGGCTTTCGGAAAAACTGTTTTTT. It is translated as CAISADRGLSEKLFF.

The chain recombines TRBV5-6 with TRBJ2-5; TRBD1 aligns across 9 bases. CDR3 length equals 18 residues. Germline V lookup: CDR1 SGHDT, CDR2 YYEEEE. V gave up 0 bases and J gave up 3 bases; unmatched junction bases: 12. This chain's CDR3 is CASSLGRGQGSHKETQYF. The CDR3, as DNA: TGTGCCAGCAGCTTGGGGCGGGGACAGGGATCCCATAAAGAGACCCAGTACTTC.

V usage is TRBV7-7 and J usage is TRBJ2-7, with 9 bases lining up with TRBD1. The CDR3 runs 13 residues. V lost 3 bases, J lost 7 bases, and 4 bases stayed unmatched. Germline CDR1 SSHAT, CDR2 FNYEAQ (reference sequence). The chain's CDR3 is CASSFRTGDEQYF. The CDR3, as DNA: TGTGCCAGCAGCTTCAGGACAGGGGATGAGCAGTACTTC.

This chain joins TRBV5-1 and TRBJ1-1; no definite D call. Germline CDR1 reads SGHRS; CDR2 reads YFSETQ. The V gene lost 1 base and the J gene lost 3 bases, with 13 bases spanning the gap. The CDR3 runs to 15 residues. As DNA, the CDR3 is TGCGCCAGCAGCTTGCGGTCCCGGGAATACACTGAAGCTTTCTTT. Translation: CASSLRSREYTEAFF.

This clone is a singleton in its sample. DNA of the CDR3: TGTGCCAGCAGTGTCGCGGGGGGTGCCAAAAACATTCAGTACTTC. Protein: CASSVAGGAKNIQYF. This chain uses TRBV28 with TRBJ2-4; TRBD2 aligns across 8 bases. After removal of 5 bases from V and 1 base from J, the junction contained 4 bases not matched to a gene. Per the germline V gene, CDR1 is MDHEN and CDR2 is SYDVKM. This CDR3 contains 15 residues.

The chain carries TRBV19 and TRBJ2-3, with D perhaps TRBD2 (6 bases). Trimming left V 5 bases short and J 5 bases short, with 14 bases between. CDR1 LNHDA and CDR2 SQIVND come from the germline V gene (reference sequence). The CDR3 consists of 14 residues. CDR3 sequence reads: CASSGDLIKDTQYF. CDR3 nucleotides: TGTGCCAGTAGTGGGGACTTAATTAAAGATACGCAGTATTTT.

J is TRBJ1-1 and V is TRBV15; D ambiguous. The length of the CDR3 is 13 residues. Germline CDR1 LNHNV, CDR2 YYDKDF (reference sequence). V was trimmed by 4 bases and J by 6 bases, leaving 12 bases between them. The CDR3 nucleotides are TGTGCCACCAGCACCTTCGGGCGGGCTGAAGCTTTCTTT. Protein product: CATSTFGRAEAFF.

The chain recombines TRBV5-1 with TRBJ2-7; 12 positions match TRBD2. Trimming at V came to 3 bases and at J to 4 bases, leaving 5 bases not matched to a gene. CDR3 length equals 15 residues. The germline CDR1 and CDR2 sequences are SGHRS and YFSETQ. The CDR3 protein is CASSSETSGRYEQYF. The CDR3 DNA follows: TGCGCCAGCAGCTCGGAGACTAGCGGGAGATACGAGCAGTACTTC.

The rearrangement joins TRBV10-3 to TRBJ2-7; 7 nucleotides line up with TRBD1. CDR1 and CDR2 from the germline V gene are ENHRY and SYGVKD. The CDR3 consists of 13 residues. The trim removed 11 bases at V and 2 bases at J, leaving 9 bases unmatched. CDR3: CAVMRDRTYEQYF. The CDR3 DNA sequence: TGTGCCGTAATGAGGGACAGAACCTACGAGCAGTACTTC.

The chain recombines TRBV25-1 with TRBJ2-5; D unclear. The germline V and J ends were trimmed by 3 bases and 6 bases, with 8 bases remaining between them. CDR1 is MGHDK and CDR2 is SYGVNS in the germline V gene. This CDR3 is built from 12 residues. CDR3 nucleotide sequence: TGTGCCAGCAGTGATTCCCCCAAGACCCAGTACTTC. Translated: CASSDSPKTQYF.

This clone was seen just once. The genes are TRBV27 and TRBJ2-3; TRBD2 agrees at 7 bases. From germline, CDR1 is MNHEY and CDR2 SMNVEV (reference sequence). J gave up 8 bases and V 8 bases, and 16 bases lay outside the gene matches. This CDR3 is 15 amino acids long. The CDR3 reads CASEGPAGSLGTQYF. CDR3 sequence (DNA): TGTGCCAGCGAGGGCCCAGCGGGGTCCCTGGGTACGCAGTATTTT.

In its sample, this clone was seen a few times. The chain recombines TRBV18 with TRBJ1-1; the D gene is possibly TRBD1 (6 bases). V was trimmed by 7 bases and J by 8 bases, leaving 23 bases between them. The germline gives CDR1 KGHSH, CDR2 LQKENI. The CDR3 contains 15 residues. CDR3 nucleotide sequence: TGTGCCAGCTACAACCCAAGGGGGGGAGTCCCCGAAGCTTTCTTT. Translation: CASYNPRGGVPEAFF.

The rearrangement joins TRBV30 to TRBJ2-3; 8 positions agree with TRBD2. Per the germline V gene, CDR1 is GTSNPN and CDR2 is SVGIG (reference sequence). The CDR3 loop spans 16 amino acids. V lost 5 bases and J lost 2; bases outside the gene matches: 12. CDR3 sequence (DNA): TGTGCCTGGCGGGCTGGAGCGGGAGAGTTCACAGATACGCAGTATTTT. Its protein is CAWRAGAGEFTDTQYF. The full variable domain, rest sourced from reference TRBV30 and TRBJ2-3, is SQTIHQWPATLVQPVGSPLSLECTVEGTSNPNLYWYRQAAGRGLQLLFYSVGIGQISSEVPQNLSASRPQDRQFILSSKKLLLSDSGFYLCAWRAGAGEFTDTQYFGPGTRLTVL.

J is TRBJ2-7 and V is TRBV5-1; 8 bases align to TRBD2. This CDR3 has 14 amino acids. Germline-derived CDR1 and CDR2 are SGHRS and YFSETQ. V lost 1 base and J lost 2; bases outside the gene matches: 2. CDR3 sequence reads: CASSLKGLAYEQYF. CDR3 DNA sequence: TGCGCCAGCAGCTTGAAGGGACTAGCCTACGAGCAGTACTTC. The variable domain in full, with the rest retrieved from reference TRBV5-1 and TRBJ2-7, is KAGVTQTPRYLIKTRGQQVTLSCSPISGHRSVSWYQQTPGQGLQFLFEYFSETQRNKGNFPGRFSGRQFSNSRSEMNVSTLELGDSALYLCASSLKGLAYEQYFGPGTRLTVT.

The rearrangement links TRBV19 to TRBJ2-7; no definite D call. Per germline, CDR1 LNHDA and CDR2 SQIVND (reference sequence). V was clipped by 5 bases and J by 3 bases, with 14 bases between them. The CDR3 extends over 14 amino acids. In DNA form, the CDR3 reads TGTGCCAGTAGTGCCCGAACCATCAGCTACGAGCAGTACTTC. Translating gives CASSARTISYEQYF.

The chain employs TRBV6-7 and TRBJ2-7, with 11 bases fitting TRBD2. TRBV6-7 is an ORF, and what it does is uncertain. J was trimmed by 3 bases and V by 8 bases; bases with no gene match: 12. The CDR3 runs to 16 residues. The CDR3 sequence is CASPQTGTSGLYEQYF. DNA for the CDR3: TGTGCCAGCCCCCAAACCGGGACTAGCGGCCTCTACGAGCAGTACTTC.

V is TRBV6-5 and J is TRBJ2-3; D possibly corresponds to TRBD2 (5 bases). Trimming left V 0 bases short and J 1 base short, with 11 bases between. This CDR3 region has 16 residues. Germline V gene lookup returns CDR1 MNHEY and CDR2 SVGAGI. CDR3 nucleotides: TGTGCCAGCAGTTACTCTTGGGGAGTCGGCACAGATACGCAGTATTTT. This translates into CASSYSWGVGTDTQYF.

The chain uses TRBV4-1 and TRBJ2-3; 8 nucleotides align to TRBD2. Germline V lookup: CDR1 MGHRA, CDR2 YSYEKL. The V segment lost 0 bases and the J segment 5 bases; nucleotides outside the gene matches: 19. The CDR3 runs 20 residues. The CDR3 sequence: CASSQEGFGLGTRVIDTQYF. As DNA, the CDR3 is TGCGCCAGCAGCCAAGAGGGTTTCGGTCTCGGGACTAGAGTCATAGATACGCAGTATTTT.

J is TRBJ2-3 and V is TRBV18, with D possibly TRBD1 on 5 matching bases. CDR3 length: 14 residues. CDR1 is KGHSH and CDR2 is LQKENI in the germline V gene. The V gene lost 0 bases and the J gene lost 5 bases, with 9 bases spanning the gap. CDR3 DNA: TGTGCCAGCTCACCACCCCCAGGGAAAGATACGCAGTATTTT. Translating gives CASSPPPGKDTQYF.

The V gene is TRBV15, the J gene TRBJ1-4; no clear D. Germline CDR1 is LNHNV and CDR2 is YYDKDF (reference sequence). V was clipped by 5 bases and J by 0 bases, with 19 bases between them. This CDR3 comprises 18 residues. Here the CDR3 DNA reads TGTGCCACCAGCCGGCGTCGTAGGGCCGGGGCAACTAATGAAAAACTGTTTTTT. Translated, it gives CATSRRRRAGATNEKLFF.

The chain combines TRBV30 with TRBJ2-3, with D uncertain. Trimming shortened V by 4 bases and J by 4 bases, and 21 bases separated the two germline ends. Germline V gene sequence: CDR1 GTSNPN, CDR2 SVGIG (reference sequence). The CDR3 extends over 16 amino acids. The CDR3 loop is CAWTPTSALPPDTQYF. The CDR3 coding sequence is TGTGCCTGGACCCCTACAAGCGCCCTCCCCCCAGATACGCAGTATTTT.

The chain recombines TRBV28 with TRBJ2-5; unclear D gene. The germline V gene encodes CDR1 MDHEN and CDR2 SYDVKM. This CDR3 is built from 12 residues. Trimming took off 8 bases at V and 4 bases at J, with 11 bases between the two ends. The CDR3 nucleotides read TGTGCCAGCCACCCTAGAGGAGAGACCCAGTACTTC. Its translation is CASHPRGETQYF.

The chain uses TRBV7-9 and TRBJ2-5; 12 nucleotides align to TRBD1. Germline trimming cut 5 bases from V and 4 bases from J; bases unmatched to any gene: 11. CDR1 is SEHNR, CDR2 FQNEAQ, per germline (reference sequence). This CDR3 is 17 amino acids long. The CDR3 region has the DNA TGTGCCAGCAGCCTGACCGGGACAGGGGGCGCGGGAGAGACCCAGTACTTC. It encodes CASSLTGTGGAGETQYF.